These 32 T cell receptor beta chains originate from one sample sequenced in a study of blood T cell repertoires in COVID-19. The data were produced by immunoSEQ multiplex PCR, yet TCRdb's version contains in-frame clones alone and is incomplete. The sample has approximately 170,000 clones, around 81% seen once; the top ten hold 10% to 15%. The sample was peripheral blood. Source of these receptors: a man aged 65 to 85 who had recovered from COVID-19.

The genes are TRBV4-1 and TRBJ1-1; 8 positions match TRBD1. The CDR3 loop spans 15 amino acids. Germline CDR1 MGHRA, CDR2 YSYEKL. J was trimmed by 1 base and V by 4 bases; bases with no gene match: 5. CDR3 in amino acids: CASSRGDRSNTEAFF. CDR3 DNA sequence: TGCGCCAGCAGCCGGGGGGACAGGTCGAACACTGAAGCTTTCTTT.

The CDR3 nucleotides are TGCGCCAGCAGGCCTACAGGGGGCGCGGATGAAAAACTGTTTTTT. It codes for CASRPTGGADEKLFF. The chain couples TRBV5-1 to TRBJ1-4, with 9 bases matching TRBD1. Germline CDR1 SGHRS, CDR2 YFSETQ. The CDR3 extends over 15 amino acids. Trimming at V came to 5 bases and at J to 6 bases, leaving 8 bases not matched to a gene.

With regard to this clone: The same CDR3 is also encoded by other DNA sequences in this sample. The J gene is TRBJ2-7, the V gene TRBV7-8, with D possibly TRBD1 on 5 matching bases. This CDR3 has 14 residues. V was shortened by 1 base and J by 0 bases, with 7 bases between the two germline ends. Germline CDR1 SGHVS, CDR2 FQNEAQ. The chain's CDR3 is CASSLVQGSYEQYF. The CDR3 DNA follows: TGTGCCAGCAGCTTAGTCCAGGGCTCCTACGAGCAGTACTTC.

A word on this clone: The sample has other DNA sequences that encode this CDR3 too. This chain's CDR3 is CASSLSTGTDTQYF. The CDR3 nucleotides are TGTGCCAGCAGCTTGTCCACAGGCACAGATACGCAGTATTTT. V gene TRBV7-2 combines with J gene TRBJ2-3; no clear D. The CDR3 covers 14 residues. Trimming took 3 bases from V and 1 from J, leaving 8 bases between them. Germline assignment: CDR1 SGHTA and CDR2 FQGNSA. The complete variable domain, with remaining parts taken from reference TRBV7-2 and TRBJ2-3, reads GAGVSQSPSNKVTEKGKDVELRCDPISGHTALYWYRQSLGQGLEFLIYFQGNSAPDKSGLPSDRFSAERTGGSVSTLTIQRTQQEDSAVYLCASSLSTGTDTQYFGPGTRLTVL.

This sequence joins TRBV6-5 and TRBJ1-1, with 7 bases identical to TRBD1. Germline V gene sequence: CDR1 MNHEY, CDR2 SVGAGI. The trim removed 6 bases at V and 2 bases at J, leaving 3 bases unmatched. This CDR3 spans 13 amino acids. CDR3 DNA sequence: TGTGCCAGCAGCGGGACAGTTAACACTGAAGCTTTCTTT. Amino acids: CASSGTVNTEAFF.

The V and J genes are TRBV7-9 and TRBJ2-5, with D possibly matching TRBD1 (6 bases). V lost 5 bases, J lost 5 bases, and 18 bases lay in between. CDR1 is SEHNR and CDR2 is FQNEAQ in the germline V gene (reference sequence). The CDR3 is 15 amino acids. The CDR3 loop reads CASSPGTLSLETQYF. The CDR3 DNA reads as TGTGCCAGCAGCCCCGGGACACTCTCGCTGGAGACCCAGTACTTC. The variable domain in full, completed from reference TRBV7-9 and TRBJ2-5, reads DTGVSQNPRHKITKRGQNVTFRCDPISEHNRLYWYRQTLGQGPEFLTYFQNEAQLEKSRLLSDRFSAERPKGSFSTLEIQRTEQGDSAMYLCASSPGTLSLETQYFGPGTRLLVL.

The chain uses TRBV28 and TRBJ1-4; D is possibly TRBD1 (6 bases). This CDR3 comprises 12 residues. CDR1 is MDHEN, CDR2 SYDVKM, per germline. V lost 9 bases and J 8 bases, leaving 13 bases between the germline ends. The DNA of the CDR3 is TGTGCCAGTCAGCAGGGGAAAGAAAAACTGTTTTTT. Protein product: CASQQGKEKLFF. The complete variable domain, with remaining parts taken from reference TRBV28 and TRBJ1-4, reads DVKVTQSSRYLVKRTGEKVFLECVQDMDHENMFWYRQDPGLGLRLIYFSYDVKMKEKGDIPEGYSVSREKKERFSLILESASTNQTSMYLCASQQGKEKLFFGSGTQLSVL.

The chain carries TRBV2 and TRBJ1-2, with a weak D call TRBD1 (5 bases). V was clipped by 8 bases and J by 4 bases, with 11 bases between them. This CDR3 contains 12 residues. Germline CDR1 and CDR2: SNHLY and FYNNEI. CDR3 bases: TGTGCCAGCCTAGGAGGGACCTATGGCTACACCTTC. It is translated as CASLGGTYGYTF.

J is TRBJ2-7 and V is TRBV7-9; 11 bases are shared with TRBD2. Trimming removed 1 base from V and 4 bases from J; junction bases left unmatched: 3. The CDR3 sequence is 15 residues long. Germline V gene data show CDR1 as SEHNR and CDR2 as FQNEAQ (reference sequence). In nucleotides, the CDR3 is TGTGCCAGCAGCTTAGTGACTAGCGGGACATACGAGCAGTACTTC. Its translation is CASSLVTSGTYEQYF.

The DNA for the CDR3 is TGTGCCAGCACACGAACAGGGGACACTGAAGCTTTCTTT. Translated: CASTRTGDTEAFF. V and J are TRBV6-5 and TRBJ1-1, with 7 nucleotides matching TRBD1. The CDR3 is 13 amino acids. Germline V gene sequence: CDR1 MNHEY, CDR2 SVGAGI. The V and J ends lost 7 bases and 3 bases, in that order; junction bases with no gene match: 5.

This chain joins TRBV30 and TRBJ2-3, with 7 bases matching TRBD2. The V gene end was trimmed by 5 bases and the J gene end by 1 base; junction bases not matched to a gene: 3. The CDR3 spans 13 residues. Germline V gene data show CDR1 as GTSNPN and CDR2 as SVGIG (reference sequence). Written as DNA, the CDR3 is TGTGCCTGGGCCCTAGCGGGCACAGATACGCAGTATTTT. Translated: CAWALAGTDTQYF. The full variable domain, its missing parts supplied by reference TRBV30 and TRBJ2-3, is SQTIHQWPATLVQPVGSPLSLECTVEGTSNPNLYWYRQAAGRGLQLLFYSVGIGQISSEVPQNLSASRPQDRQFILSSKKLLLSDSGFYLCAWALAGTDTQYFGPGTRLTVL.

The genes are TRBV6-2 or TRBV6-3 and TRBJ2-5, with a weak D call TRBD1 (5 bases). Between the trimmed V and J ends, which lost 5 bases and 1 base, there was a span of 5 bases. Germline lookup yields CDR1 MNHEY and CDR2 SVGEGT. CDR3 size: 12 residues. CDR3 region: CASSDSQETQYF. CDR3 nucleotide sequence: TGTGCCAGCAGTGACAGCCAAGAGACCCAGTACTTC.

This clone has just one count. The rearrangement links TRBV15 to TRBJ1-5, with 7 nucleotides matching TRBD1. The V segment lost 7 bases and the J segment 4 bases; nucleotides outside the gene matches: 13. Germline V gene data show CDR1 as LNHNV and CDR2 as YYDKDF (reference sequence). This CDR3 region has 16 residues. In DNA form, the CDR3 reads TGTGCCACCAAGACAGGGATCCACCAGACTAATCAGCCCCAGCATTTT. Its translation is CATKTGIHQTNQPQHF.

This chain's CDR3 is CASSEGTSGINEQFF. The DNA of the CDR3 is TGTGCCAGCAGTGAAGGGACTAGCGGGATCAATGAGCAGTTCTTC. The chain uses TRBV6-1 and TRBJ2-1, with 12 bases fitting TRBD2. V lost 1 base to trimming and J lost 6 bases; unmatched junction nucleotides: 1. Germline-derived CDR1 and CDR2 are MNHNS and SASEGT. The CDR3 covers 15 residues.

This clone has more than one count but fewer than ten. The gene calls are TRBV5-4 and TRBJ2-7; 10 bases line up with TRBD1. There are 13 residues in the CDR3. The trim removed 3 bases at V and 6 bases at J, leaving 3 bases unmatched. CDR1 and CDR2 (germline): SGHNT, YYREEE (reference sequence). Written as DNA, the CDR3 is TGTGCCAGCAGCTGGGACAGGGGTGGCGAGCAGTACTTC. Its protein product is CASSWDRGGEQYF.

The chain combines TRBV3-1 (or the pseudogene TRBV3-2) with TRBJ1-2; TRBD1 is a possible D gene (6 bases). Germline V gives CDR1 LGHDT, CDR2 YNNKEL (reference sequence). V gave up 5 bases and J gave up 9 bases, with 22 bases separating them. The length of the CDR3 is 15 residues. The chain's CDR3 is CASSTASGTRESYTF. CDR3 DNA sequence: TGTGCCAGCAGCACAGCCTCCGGGACAAGGGAAAGCTACACCTTC.

Only a few counts were recorded for this clone. J is TRBJ2-2 and V is TRBV9, with D hard to call. Trimming removed 4 bases at V and 5 bases at J, with 6 bases between. Germline CDR1 and CDR2: SGDLS and YYNGEE. This CDR3 contains 12 residues. The CDR3 nucleotides read TGTGCCAGCAGCCCCAATACCGGGGAGCTGTTTTTT. Protein: CASSPNTGELFF. Together with reference TRBV9 and TRBJ2-2, the CDR3 gives the full variable domain: DSGVTQTPKHLITATGQRVTLRCSPRSGDLSVYWYQQSLDQGLQFLIQYYNGEERAKGNILERFSAQQFPDLHSELNLSSLELGDSALYFCASSPNTGELFFGEGSRLTVL.

This clone was seen a single time. The J gene is TRBJ1-6, the V gene TRBV4-1; TRBD1 matches 9 bases. CDR1 MGHRA and CDR2 YSYEKL come from the germline V gene. The CDR3 length is 17 residues. Unmatched junction bases numbered 6, after V lost 1 base and J lost 5 bases. CDR3 coding DNA: TGCGCCAGCAGCCAAGTGGACAGGGGTGGCAATAATTCACCCCTCCACTTT. Its translation: CASSQVDRGGNNSPLHF.

This rearrangement joins TRBV19 to TRBJ2-1; D may be TRBD1 (6 bases). Germline V gene lookup returns CDR1 LNHDA and CDR2 SQIVND (reference sequence). This CDR3 comprises 14 residues. Trimming pared 3 bases from V and 12 bases from J, leaving 18 bases between. The CDR3 reads CASSISGPEGVQFF. In nucleotides, the CDR3 is TGTGCCAGTAGTATCTCAGGCCCCGAGGGGGTGCAGTTCTTC.

CDR3 coding DNA: TGTGCCAGCAGTCCCATCTTAGCGGGAGGGGACAATGAGCAGTTCTTC. It yields the protein CASSPILAGGDNEQFF. V usage is TRBV28 and J usage is TRBJ2-1; 11 positions agree with TRBD2. The ends lost 5 bases at V and 5 bases at J; junction bases unmatched: 8. Germline loops: CDR1 MDHEN, CDR2 SYDVKM. CDR3 length: 16 residues.

The chain carries TRBV29-1 and TRBJ2-7, with 7 nucleotides matching TRBD1. The J segment lost 3 bases and the V segment lost 7 bases, leaving 12 bases of the junction unmatched. This CDR3 region has 14 residues. Germline CDR1 SQVTM, CDR2 ANQGSEA. In DNA form, the CDR3 reads TGCAGCGGCCCTACTCGGGACAGTTACTACGAGCAGTACTTC. Protein sequence: CSGPTRDSYYEQYF.

This rearrangement joins TRBV3-1 (or the pseudogene TRBV3-2) to TRBJ1-4; TRBD1 might be the D (6 bases). The germline CDR1 and CDR2 sequences are LGHDT and YNNKEL (reference sequence). The CDR3 sequence is 15 residues long. The V end was cut by 1 base, the J end by 6 bases, with 12 bases between. CDR3 nucleotide sequence: TGTGCCAGCAGCCAAGCGGGGGGCGGAGATGAAAAACTGTTTTTT. This sequence encodes CASSQAGGGDEKLFF.

This rearrangement joins TRBV5-1 to TRBJ2-7; 7 bases are a match to TRBD1. Germline trimming cut 4 bases from V and 0 bases from J; bases unmatched to any gene: 4. The CDR3 is 14 amino acids. Per the germline V gene, CDR1 is SGHRS and CDR2 is YFSETQ. CDR3 nucleotides: TGCGCCAGCAGCCCCGGGACAGTCTCCTACGAGCAGTACTTC. Its protein is CASSPGTVSYEQYF.

This chain joins TRBV5-1 and TRBJ2-3; TRBD2 matches 7 bases. This CDR3 has 16 residues. Germline V gives CDR1 SGHRS, CDR2 YFSETQ. With 0 bases clipped from V and 2 bases from J, the junction kept 6 bases outside the gene matches. The DNA for the CDR3 is TGCGCCAGCAGCTTGGTCCTAGCGGATATCACAGATACGCAGTATTTT. Amino acid sequence: CASSLVLADITDTQYF.

The chain carries TRBV7-3 and TRBJ2-7; 8 bases agree with TRBD2. Germline values: CDR1 SGHTA, CDR2 FQGTGA. V dropped 2 bases and J dropped 9; count of bases not matched to a gene: 9. This CDR3 is built from 14 residues. The DNA of the CDR3 is TGTGCCAGCAGCTTACTCGGGACTAGGGGCGTGCAGTACTTC. It translates to CASSLLGTRGVQYF. The full variable domain, in which reference TRBV7-3 and TRBJ2-7 provide the parts outside the CDR3, is GAGVSQTPSNKVTEKGKYVELRCDPISGHTALYWYRQSLGQGPEFLIYFQGTGAADDSGLPNDRFFAVRPEGSVSTLKIQRTERGDSAVYLCASSLLGTRGVQYFGPGTRLTVT.

This sequence joins TRBV19 and TRBJ2-1; 15 bases agree with TRBD2. The CDR3 has 16 amino acids. With 3 bases clipped from V and 8 bases from J, the junction kept 5 bases outside the gene matches. CDR1 is LNHDA and CDR2 is SQIVND in the germline V gene (reference sequence). CDR3 DNA: TGTGCCAGTAGTATTGGACTAGCGGGAGGGCCCCATGAGCAGTTCTTC. Its protein is CASSIGLAGGPHEQFF.

This clone was counted a single time. CDR3 sequence (DNA): TGTGCCAGCAGCCCCCCTGGCGGGAACTATGGCTACACCTTC. This encodes CASSPPGGNYGYTF. This sequence joins TRBV5-4 and TRBJ1-2; D gene ambiguous. The V gene's germline CDR1 is SGHNT and CDR2 YYREEE (reference sequence). Trimming took off 4 bases at V and 2 bases at J, with 12 bases between the two ends. This CDR3 comprises 14 residues.

The V and J genes are TRBV4-1 and TRBJ1-4; D is perhaps TRBD1 (5 bases). In germline, CDR1 is MGHRA, CDR2 YSYEKL. Trimming shortened V by 1 base and J by 5 bases, and 17 bases separated the two germline ends. The CDR3 has 17 residues. CDR3 in amino acids: CASSQGRSGVPNEKLFF. As DNA, the CDR3 is TGCGCCAGCAGCCAAGGAAGATCGGGGGTTCCAAATGAAAAACTGTTTTTT.

J is TRBJ1-2 and V is TRBV5-4; possible D gene TRBD1, 6 bases. The CDR3 extends over 16 amino acids. Per the germline V gene, CDR1 is SGHNT and CDR2 is YYREEE (reference sequence). The V end lost 0 bases, the J end lost 5 bases, and 17 bases lay between the germline ends. The CDR3 nucleotides read TGTGCCAGCAGCTTGGCCAGGCAGGGGCCTGAGTATGGCTACACCTTC. It specifies CASSLARQGPEYGYTF.

The V call is TRBV12-5, the J call TRBJ1-2; D uncertain. CDR3 length: 10 amino acids. The V end lost 3 bases, the J end lost 8 bases, and 4 bases lay between the germline ends. The germline gives CDR1 LGHNT, CDR2 FRNRAP. The CDR3 coding sequence is TGTGCTAGTGGTTTTATAGGCTACACCTTC. Amino acids: CASGFIGYTF.

CDR3 residues: CASSEVWGLGTGTQYF. The DNA for the CDR3 is TGTGCCAGCAGTGAAGTGTGGGGACTGGGTACCGGGACCCAGTACTTC. The V gene is TRBV6-1, the J gene TRBJ2-5, with D possibly being TRBD2 (6 bases). V shed 1 base and J shed 7 bases, with 19 bases lying between them. The CDR3 totals 16 residues. Germline V gene lookup returns CDR1 MNHNS and CDR2 SASEGT.

The chain combines TRBV6-5 with TRBJ2-2, with D perhaps TRBD1 (5 bases). The germline V gene has CDR1 MNHEY and CDR2 SVGAGI. The CDR3 is made up of 14 amino acids. In nucleotides, the CDR3 is TGTGTCGCCCAGGGTCCGGCGAACACCGGGGAGCTGTTTTTT. Protein product: CVAQGPANTGELFF.